The T cell receptor beta chain described here comes from a study of blood T cell repertoires in COVID-19 (dated by TCRdb to 2018 to 2020). Study-wide context: Samples covering the acute and convalescent phases of COVID-19 were provided by collaborators in the United States, Italy and Spain. The material from the prospective study consisted of cDNA or gDNA derived from T cells, B-cell-depleted T cells, or PBMCs. The dataset comprised deeply sampled blood TCRbeta repertoires from subjects exposed to, actively infected with, or recovered from COVID-19. The repertoires were released in a freely available public database meant as a resource for research on the immune response to SARS-CoV-2. Samples came from the ongoing ImmuneRACE study (first 160 participants) plus 1,254 subjects from 6 global collaborators. A de-identified subject ID, COVID-19 status, age in years and sex were almost always included in the sample metadata. Where available, HLA class I and class II types were taken from metadata supplied by the sample provider and were not determined by assay-based typing. Results and caveats for the whole study, not just this receptor: How much clinical and demographic metadata was included differed by source and by participant, and the metadata was provided uncurated.

Each collaborating institution followed its own protocols to collect whole blood in K2EDTA tubes. For TCRbeta analysis, collaborators shipped samples in one of three forms: frozen whole blood, isolated PBMCs, or DNA extracted from either of those sample types. In the case of this clone: Which antigen it targets is not known. Base qualities are not recorded, but no much larger clone differs from it by a single base.

For this chain, trimming is 6 bases at the V end and 11 bases at the J end, and the number of junction bases without a gene match is 7. From cysteine to phenylalanine, the CDR3 is 12 amino acids long. Just CDR3 DNA is preserved here, 36 bases in frame from base 1. Reading the germline V gene gives CDR1 MNHEY and CDR2 SVGAGI. TCRbeta CDR3 regions were amplified from genomic DNA by means of the immunoSEQ Assay, a bias-controlled multiplex PCR. In the original analysis: Nucleated cell counts per sample were estimated from amplification of reference gene primers within the assay. Sequence reads were collapsed and filtered to measure the absolute abundance of every unique TCRbeta CDR3 rearrangement. For each sample, productive Simpson clonality was calculated as the square root of Simpson's diversity index across productive rearrangements. Entries here come from immuneACCESS through TCRdb and include only in-frame sequences with V and J called. Some clones fail to appear in such tables; in the studies checked, an unresolved V gene covers under half of the shortfall, and the cause of the remainder is unknown. V and J calls and clone size are given by that table; D and trimming were obtained from the DNA. Recorded for this sample are 150,000 to 190,000 clones; 65% to 85% of them occurred a single time. Around 3.5% of the sample lies in the top ten.

The chain is assembled from TRBV6-5 and TRBJ2-1; 7 central bases correspond to TRBD2. The source material was peripheral blood. The sequence was collected from a woman older than 75 with acute or convalescent COVID-19. The DNA sequence is given as TGTGCCAGCAGAAGCCCTAGCGGACAGCAGTTCTTC. This gives the protein CASRSPSGQQFF.